These 6 T cell receptor beta chains were all obtained from the same sample, sequenced in a study of shared T cell receptors in the human thymus. Libraries were prepared by immunoSEQ multiplex PCR; TCRdb keeps only in-frame clonotypes and omits some of them. Found here are approximately 580,000 clones, approximately 80% of them singletons; the top ten hold around 0.013%. This sample was shared with a second study, whose subject was human thymus T cells.

Sequences were obtained from thymocytes. The source of these receptors is a boy under two years old with a congenital heart defect.

This chain connects TRBV27 to TRBJ1-5; possibly TRBD1 for D (5 bases). Per germline, CDR1 MNHEY and CDR2 SMNVEV (reference sequence). V was clipped by 4 bases and J by 7 bases, with 14 bases between them. The CDR3 is 14 residues long. CDR3 sequence (DNA): TGTGCCAGCAGTTGGGGCCCACCGGACCAGCCCCAGCATTTT. Residues: CASSWGPPDQPQHF.

This chain joins TRBV5-1 and TRBJ1-2; TRBD1 aligns across 8 bases. J was trimmed by 2 bases and V by 0 bases; bases with no gene match: 6. This CDR3 is built from 16 residues. Germline V gives CDR1 SGHRS, CDR2 YFSETQ. In DNA form, the CDR3 reads TGCGCCAGCAGCTTGGGGCCGACAGGGGCCAACTATGGCTACACCTTC. Translation gives CASSLGPTGANYGYTF.

V is TRBV10-3 and J is TRBJ1-1; no reliable D call. Germline values: CDR1 ENHRY, CDR2 SYGVKD. The V gene lost 11 bases and the J gene lost 1 base, with 14 bases spanning the gap. The CDR3 totals 13 residues. The CDR3 coding sequence is TGTGCCGGCCCAGGCCAGCCGAACACTGAAGCTTTCTTT. As protein: CAGPGQPNTEAFF.

The chain recombines TRBV6-1 with TRBJ2-7; TRBD2 agrees at 7 bases. Germline V CDR1 and CDR2: MNHNS, SASEGT. V lost 4 bases to trimming and J lost 2 bases; unmatched junction nucleotides: 5. The CDR3 contains 14 residues. The CDR3 is CASSGAGATYEQYF. DNA of the CDR3: TGTGCCAGCAGTGGGGCGGGAGCCACCTACGAGCAGTACTTC.

The CDR3: CASSPGGRVGRSPTDTQYF. In DNA, the CDR3 is TGTGCCAGCAGCCCCGGGGGACGTGTCGGGAGATCTCCCACAGATACGCAGTATTTT. The V call is TRBV7-8, the J call TRBJ2-3, with a possible D match to TRBD2 (6 bases). CDR1 is SGHVS and CDR2 is FQNEAQ in the germline V gene. The CDR3 consists of 19 residues. The V gene lost 5 bases and the J gene lost 2 bases, with 26 bases spanning the gap.

V gene TRBV16 combines with J gene TRBJ1-2, with TRBD1 matching over 9 bases. With 0 bases clipped from V and 4 bases from J, the junction kept 6 bases outside the gene matches. Germline loops: CDR1 KGHSY, CDR2 FQNENV. The CDR3 is 16 amino acids. The CDR3 protein is CASSQSRDRVTYGYTF. CDR3 nucleotide sequence: TGTGCCAGCAGCCAATCCAGGGACAGGGTCACCTATGGCTACACCTTC.